A single sample gave rise to the 7 T cell receptor beta chains below, sequenced in a study of T cell responses to AZD1222 COVID-19 vaccine. Libraries were prepared by immunoSEQ multiplex PCR; TCRdb keeps only in-frame clonotypes and omits some of them. The data contain 150,000 to 160,000 clones, around 86% of them singletons. The material sequenced was peripheral blood, taken 28 days after the second AZD1222 dose. The receptors derive from an adult who received the AZD1222 COVID-19 vaccine.

This rearrangement joins TRBV5-1 to TRBJ2-1, with 7 nucleotides matching TRBD2. The CDR3 is made up of 14 amino acids. Germline assignment: CDR1 SGHRS and CDR2 YFSETQ. J lost 7 bases, V lost 5 bases, and 9 bases had no gene match. The CDR3: CASRPLGEGNEQFF. CDR3 DNA: TGCGCCAGCAGACCCCTTGGGGAGGGAAATGAGCAGTTCTTC.

The rearrangement uses TRBV24-1 and TRBJ2-1, with D tentatively TRBD2 (6 bases). CDR1 is KGHDR and CDR2 is SFDVKD in the germline V gene. Between the trimmed V and J ends, which lost 3 bases and 7 bases, there was a span of 21 bases. This CDR3 has 17 amino acids. For the CDR3, the DNA is TGTGCCACCAGTGATGTTCTTGGGACGGGGGTGGCGAATGAGCAGTTCTTC. It codes for CATSDVLGTGVANEQFF.

The V gene is TRBV7-9, the J gene TRBJ1-2, with 7 nucleotides matching TRBD1. The germline CDR1 and CDR2 sequences are SEHNR and FQNEAQ (reference sequence). This CDR3 is built from 14 residues. Trimming removed 4 bases from V and 6 bases from J; junction bases left unmatched: 8. CDR3 coding DNA: TGTGCCAGCAGCTCCGGGACAGTTGGAGATGGCTACACCTTC. Translating it yields CASSSGTVGDGYTF.

V usage is TRBV15 and J usage is TRBJ2-2; D possibly corresponds to TRBD2 (5 bases). V was pared by 0 bases and J by 11 bases, with 10 bases between. The length of the CDR3 is 13 residues. CDR1 and CDR2 (germline): LNHNV, YYDKDF (reference sequence). CDR3 region: CATSRDSASELFF. The CDR3 nucleotides are TGTGCCACCAGCAGAGATAGCGCTAGCGAGCTGTTTTTT.

V is TRBV6-6 and J is TRBJ1-2; D remains unclear. The germline V gene has CDR1 MNHNY and CDR2 SVGAGI (reference sequence). V lost 2 bases and J lost 1, with 11 bases in between. This CDR3 contains 15 residues. In DNA, the CDR3 is TGTGCCAGCAGTTACGTTAGGGAGGGTAACTATGGCTACACCTTC. Translated: CASSYVREGNYGYTF.

The rearrangement joins TRBV4-1 to TRBJ2-2; D uncertain. Deletions cut 0 bases from V and 5 bases from J, with 13 bases between. Germline V gene sequence: CDR1 MGHRA, CDR2 YSYEKL. CDR3 length: 16 residues. The CDR3 sequence is CASSQDWPYSTGELFF. DNA for the CDR3: TGCGCCAGCAGCCAAGATTGGCCCTACTCGACCGGGGAGCTGTTTTTT.

This chain connects TRBV10-3 to TRBJ1-2; maybe TRBD1 (6 bases). The CDR3 totals 15 residues. The V end was cut by 6 bases, the J end by 8 bases, with 22 bases between. Germline V gene lookup returns CDR1 ENHRY and CDR2 SYGVKD. CDR3: CAIRPPTGTAGGYTF. CDR3 DNA: TGTGCCATCAGACCCCCGACAGGCACGGCGGGCGGCTACACCTTC.